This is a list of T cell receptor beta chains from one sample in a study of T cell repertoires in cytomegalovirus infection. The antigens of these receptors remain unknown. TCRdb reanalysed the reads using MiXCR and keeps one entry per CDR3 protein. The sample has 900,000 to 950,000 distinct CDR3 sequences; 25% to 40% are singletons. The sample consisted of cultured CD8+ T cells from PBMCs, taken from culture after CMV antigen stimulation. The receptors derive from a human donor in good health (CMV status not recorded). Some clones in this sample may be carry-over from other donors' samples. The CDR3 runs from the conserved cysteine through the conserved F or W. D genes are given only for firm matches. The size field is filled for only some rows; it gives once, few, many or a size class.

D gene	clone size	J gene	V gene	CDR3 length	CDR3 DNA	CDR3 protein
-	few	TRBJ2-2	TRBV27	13	TGTGCCAGCAATCGGGGAAACACCGGGGAGCTGTTTTTT	CASNRGNTGELFF
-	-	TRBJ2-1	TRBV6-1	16	TGTGCCAGCAGTGAAGCAGTATCACGGGGGCGGGATGAGCAGTTCTTC	CASSEAVSRGRDEQFF
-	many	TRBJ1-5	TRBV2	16	TGTGCCAGCAGTGGGGGTACCGGGACCCGCAATCAGCCCCAGCATTTT	CASSGGTGTRNQPQHF
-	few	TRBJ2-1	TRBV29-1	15	TGCAGCGTACCCCCGGACGGGGACCCCGGCAATGAGCAGTTCTTC	CSVPPDGDPGNEQFF
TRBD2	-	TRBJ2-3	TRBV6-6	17	TGTGCCAGCAGTTACTCGCATGCCGGGGAGGGAACAGATACGCAGTATTTT	CASSYSHAGEGTDTQYF
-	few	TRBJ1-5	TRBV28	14	TGTGCCAGCAGTTTAGATATTCGCAATCAGCCCCAGCATTTT	CASSLDIRNQPQHF
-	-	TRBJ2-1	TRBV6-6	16	TGTGCCAGCAGCCAGGTGGGGGCCCCACCCTACAATGAGCAGTTCTTC	CASSQVGAPPYNEQFF
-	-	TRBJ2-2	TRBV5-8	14	TGTGCCAGCAGCCGATTCCGGGGCACCGGGGAGCTGTTTTTT	CASSRFRGTGELFF
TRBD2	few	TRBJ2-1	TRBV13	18	TGTGCCAGCAGCGCCGGGACTAGCGGGGGGGCCTCCTACAATGAGCAGTTCTTC	CASSAGTSGGASYNEQFF
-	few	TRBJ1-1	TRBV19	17	TGTGCCAGTAGTATAGATGCTTGGGGCGAACCACTTTTAGATGCTTTCTTT	CASSIDAWGEPLLDAFF
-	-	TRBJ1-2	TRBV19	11	TGTGCCATCCTGGACGGCTATGGCTACACCTTC	CAILDGYGYTF
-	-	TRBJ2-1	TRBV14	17	TGTGCTAGCAGCCAAGAATTAGGGGACTTCCTACGGCATGAGCAGTTCTTC	CASSQELGDFLRHEQFF
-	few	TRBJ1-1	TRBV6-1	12	TGTGCCAGCAGTGAACCCGAACGGGGTCCTTTCTTT	CASSEPERGPFF
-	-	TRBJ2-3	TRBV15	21	TGTGCCACCAGCAGAGATAGGCAGACACTGGGCAGAGTATCTAGCACAGATACGCAGTATTTT	CATSRDRQTLGRVSSTDTQYF
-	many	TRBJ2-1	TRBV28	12	TGTGCCAGCTTAAGCTCCTACAATGAGCAGTTCTTC	CASLSSYNEQFF
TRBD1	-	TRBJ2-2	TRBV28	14	TGTGCCAGCAGCTCCGGACAGGGCATCGGGGAGCTGTTTTTT	CASSSGQGIGELFF
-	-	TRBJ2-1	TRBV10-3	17	TGTGCCATCAGTGAGTCAAGGGGCAGGGAGTGGGGCAATGAGCAGTTCTTC	CAISESRGREWGNEQFF
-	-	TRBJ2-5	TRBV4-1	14	TGCGCCAGCAGCCAAGCCATGTGGGGAGAGACCCAGTACTTC	CASSQAMWGETQYF
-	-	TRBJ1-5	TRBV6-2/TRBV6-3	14	TGTGCCAGCAGTTACCCGGGGGCAGGGCAGCCCCAGCATTTT	CASSYPGAGQPQHF
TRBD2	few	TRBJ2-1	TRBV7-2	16	TGTGCCAGCAGCTTCTCGAGCGGGGGGGGAGGCAATGAGCAGTTCTTC	CASSFSSGGGGNEQFF
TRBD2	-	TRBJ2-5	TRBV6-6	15	TGTGCCAGCGATGGAACTAGCGGGGGGCAGGAGACCCAGTACTTC	CASDGTSGGQETQYF
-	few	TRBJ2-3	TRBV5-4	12	TGTGCCTCCACAGAAGGGGCAGATACGCAGTATTTT	CASTEGADTQYF
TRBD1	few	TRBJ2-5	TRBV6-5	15	TGTGCCAGCAGTTATTTCGGACAGGAGCAAGAGACCCAGTACTTC	CASSYFGQEQETQYF
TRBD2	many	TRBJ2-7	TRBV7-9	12	TGTGCCAGCAGCCCAGCGGGGCGCGAGCAGTACTTC	CASSPAGREQYF
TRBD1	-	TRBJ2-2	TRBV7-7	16	TGTGCTAGCAGCCTATACGGACAGGGTGGGTCCGGGGAGCTGTTTTTT	CASSLYGQGGSGELFF
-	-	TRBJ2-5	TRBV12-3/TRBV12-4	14	TGTGCCAGCAGTTTAGTGCAGGAACAAGAGACCCAGTACTTC	CASSLVQEQETQYF
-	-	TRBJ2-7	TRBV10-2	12	TGCGCCACCGAGGCATCATCCTACGAGCAGTACTTC	CATEASSYEQYF
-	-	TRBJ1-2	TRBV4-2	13	TGTGCCAGCAGCCAAGAGTGGTTCTATGGCTACACCTTC	CASSQEWFYGYTF
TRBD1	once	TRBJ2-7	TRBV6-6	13	TGTGCCAGCGGTGCCGGGACAGCCTACGAGCAGTACTTC	CASGAGTAYEQYF
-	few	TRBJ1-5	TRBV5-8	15	TGTGCCAGCAGTTTGGAGGGGTTGGGCAATCAGCCCCAGCATTTT	CASSLEGLGNQPQHF
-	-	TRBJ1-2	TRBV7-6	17	TGTGCCAGCAGCTTAAACAATATGTGGGCGGAGAATAATGGCTACACCTTC	CASSLNNMWAENNGYTF
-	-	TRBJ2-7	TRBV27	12	TGTGCCAGCAGTCTCAAGTCGGGCGAGCAGTACTTC	CASSLKSGEQYF
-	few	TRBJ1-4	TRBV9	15	TGTGCCAGCAGCGCCCCAGACCCAACTAATGAAAAACTGTTTTTT	CASSAPDPTNEKLFF
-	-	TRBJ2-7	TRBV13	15	TGTGCCAGCAACCAATCCCTGGTACGAACCTACGAGCAGTACTTC	CASNQSLVRTYEQYF
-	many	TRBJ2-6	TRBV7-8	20	TGTGCCAGCACCCGATCCCCTTTGTCCCCGTTGTTCTCTGGGGCCAACGTCCTGACTTTC	CASTRSPLSPLFSGANVLTF
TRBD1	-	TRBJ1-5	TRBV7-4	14	TGTGCCAGCAGCTCCCGGGACAGGGAAGTGCCCCAGCATTTT	CASSSRDREVPQHF
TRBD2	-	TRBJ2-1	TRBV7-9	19	TGTGCCACCGCGGGGGGAACCCCAAAGTCAGGGAGCTCCTACAATGAGCAGTTCTTC	CATAGGTPKSGSSYNEQFF
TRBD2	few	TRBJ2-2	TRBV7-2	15	TGTGCCAGCAGCTTAAATCTAGCGGGGCCCGGGGAGCTGTTTTTT	CASSLNLAGPGELFF
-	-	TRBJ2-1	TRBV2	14	TGTGCCAGCAACCCTCGGGGGACCTACAATGAGCAGTTCTTC	CASNPRGTYNEQFF
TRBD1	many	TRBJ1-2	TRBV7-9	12	TGTGCCAGCGTCACAGGGGAGAGTGGCTACACCTTC	CASVTGESGYTF
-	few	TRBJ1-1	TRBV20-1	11	TGCAGTGCTATACAAAACACTGAAGCTTTCTTT	CSAIQNTEAFF
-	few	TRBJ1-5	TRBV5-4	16	TGTGCCAGCAGCCTGGGACCAGGGATGGCCAATCAGCCCCAGCATTTT	CASSLGPGMANQPQHF
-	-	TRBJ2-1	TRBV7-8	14	TGTGTCAGCAGCTATCCCCCCCAACGGGATGAGCAGTTCTTC	CVSSYPPQRDEQFF
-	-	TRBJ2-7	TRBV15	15	TGTGCCACCAGCAGCCGGGACAAGGGGGACTACGAGCAGTACTTC	CATSSRDKGDYEQYF
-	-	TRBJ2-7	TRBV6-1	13	TGTGGAGTACAGGCATCTCTGGCCTACGAGCAGTACTTC	CGVQASLAYEQYF
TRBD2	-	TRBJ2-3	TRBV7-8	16	TGTGCCAGCAGCCTAAATACGGGGGGGGGCACAGATACGCAGTATTTT	CASSLNTGGGTDTQYF
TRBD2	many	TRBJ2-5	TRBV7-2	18	TGTGCCAGCAGCTCAACCGGGACTAGCGGGGGGGCCGAGGAGACCCAGTACTTC	CASSSTGTSGGAEETQYF
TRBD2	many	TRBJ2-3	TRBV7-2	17	TGTGCCAGCAGCGTCCCTAGCGGGGGGGTGTTAGGAGATACGCAGTATTTT	CASSVPSGGVLGDTQYF
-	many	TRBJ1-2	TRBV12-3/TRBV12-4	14	TGTGCCAGCAGCCTCGGGACGATTCTCTATGGCTACACCTTC	CASSLGTILYGYTF
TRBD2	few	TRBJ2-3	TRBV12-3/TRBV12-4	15	TGTGCCAGCAGTCTCCCTAGCGGGGGCAGGGATACGCAGTATTTT	CASSLPSGGRDTQYF
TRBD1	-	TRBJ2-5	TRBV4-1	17	TGCGCCAGCAGCCAAGATGGTGGGACAGGTGACGTGGAGACCCAGTACTTC	CASSQDGGTGDVETQYF
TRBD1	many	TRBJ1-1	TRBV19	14	TGTGCCAGTAGTTGGACAGGGAGTAACACTGAAGCTTTCTTT	CASSWTGSNTEAFF
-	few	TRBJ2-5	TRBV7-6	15	TGTGCCAGCAGCCCCGAACCGGGCTTTTGGGAGACCCAGTACTTC	CASSPEPGFWETQYF
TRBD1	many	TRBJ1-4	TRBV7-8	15	TGTGCCAGCAGCTTAGCCGGGACAGGGGATGAAAAACTGTTTTTT	CASSLAGTGDEKLFF
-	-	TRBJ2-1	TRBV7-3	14	TGTGCCAGCAGCTTAAATCCGAGCGACAATGAGCAGTTCTTC	CASSLNPSDNEQFF
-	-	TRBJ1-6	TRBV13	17	TGTGCCAGCAGCTTTACGGGACGCGCAGCTGATAATTCACCCCTCCACTTT	CASSFTGRAADNSPLHF
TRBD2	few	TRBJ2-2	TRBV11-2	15	TGTGCCAGCAGTTTAGCGGGGGGGCCCACCGGGGAGCTGTTTTTT	CASSLAGGPTGELFF
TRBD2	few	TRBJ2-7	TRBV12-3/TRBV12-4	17	TGTGCCAGCAGTTCCTGGTTAGCGGGGCTCCACTCCTACGAGCAGTACTTC	CASSSWLAGLHSYEQYF
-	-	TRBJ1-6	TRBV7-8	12	TGTGCCAACAGGCAGGGCTTTTCACCCCTCCACTTT	CANRQGFSPLHF